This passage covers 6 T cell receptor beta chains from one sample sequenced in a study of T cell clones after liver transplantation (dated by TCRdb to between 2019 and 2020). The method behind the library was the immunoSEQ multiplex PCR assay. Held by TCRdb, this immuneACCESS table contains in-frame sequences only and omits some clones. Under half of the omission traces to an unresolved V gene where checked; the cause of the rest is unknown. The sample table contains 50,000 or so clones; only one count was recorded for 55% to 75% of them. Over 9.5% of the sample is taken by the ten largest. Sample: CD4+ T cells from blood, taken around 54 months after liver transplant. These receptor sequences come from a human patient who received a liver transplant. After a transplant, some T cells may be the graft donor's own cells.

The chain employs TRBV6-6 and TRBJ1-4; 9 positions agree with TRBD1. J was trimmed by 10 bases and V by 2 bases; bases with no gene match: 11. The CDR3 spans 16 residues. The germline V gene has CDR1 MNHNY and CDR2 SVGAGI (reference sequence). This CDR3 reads CASSYSRTGDAGKLFF. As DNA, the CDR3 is TGTGCCAGCAGTTACAGTCGGACAGGGGATGCGGGAAAACTGTTTTTT.

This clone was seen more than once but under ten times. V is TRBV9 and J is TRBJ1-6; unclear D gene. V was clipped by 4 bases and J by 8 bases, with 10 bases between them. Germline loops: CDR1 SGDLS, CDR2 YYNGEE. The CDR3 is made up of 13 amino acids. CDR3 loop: CASSRVGDSPLHF. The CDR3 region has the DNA TGTGCCAGCAGCAGGGTTGGTGATTCACCCCTCCACTTT.

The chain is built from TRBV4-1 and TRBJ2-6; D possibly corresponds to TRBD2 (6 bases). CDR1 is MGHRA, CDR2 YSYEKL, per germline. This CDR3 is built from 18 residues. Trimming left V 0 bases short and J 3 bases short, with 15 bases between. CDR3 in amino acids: CASSQEGLEHGGANVLTF. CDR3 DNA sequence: TGCGCCAGCAGCCAAGAGGGACTCGAGCATGGTGGGGCCAACGTCCTGACTTTC.

The CDR3 DNA sequence: TGTGCCAGCAGGCCTCAGGGGCTTCCATACAATGAGCAGTTCTTC. As protein: CASRPQGLPYNEQFF. The V call is TRBV6-1, the J call TRBJ2-1; perhaps TRBD1 as D (6 bases). The V gene lost 6 bases and the J gene lost 4 bases, with 16 bases spanning the gap. Germline V lookup: CDR1 MNHNS, CDR2 SASEGT. CDR3 length equals 15 residues.

CDR3: CAWSGGGGPYEQYF. DNA of the CDR3: TGTGCCTGGAGTGGGGGGGGTGGTCCCTACGAGCAGTACTTC. V gene TRBV30 combines with J gene TRBJ2-7, with 7 positions matching TRBD2. Germline V gene sequence: CDR1 GTSNPN, CDR2 SVGIG (reference sequence). V trimming: 1 base; J trimming: 2 bases; junction bases outside the gene matches: 5. There are 14 residues in the CDR3.

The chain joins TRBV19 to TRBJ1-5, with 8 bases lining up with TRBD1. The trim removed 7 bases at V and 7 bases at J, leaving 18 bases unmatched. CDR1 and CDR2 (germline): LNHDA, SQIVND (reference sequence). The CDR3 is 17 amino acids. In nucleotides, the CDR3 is TGTGCCAGTACCGGATTACAGGGGGGCGCAGAGAACCAGCCCCAGCATTTT. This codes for CASTGLQGGAENQPQHF.